This TCR beta chain was captured by sequencing in a study of regulatory T cells in long-lasting Graves disease. The CDR3 is 14 amino acids. Germline CDR1 and CDR2: DFQATT and SNEGSKA (reference sequence). Losses at the gene ends were 3 bases for V and 9 bases for J; bases not matched to a gene: 9. This clonotype was observed at least ten times. The authors built TCR beta libraries using iRepertoire HTBI primers and Arm-PCR of CDR3 regions. One entry per CDR3 protein, called by TCRdb with MiXCR from the multiplex PCR reads. The sample gives hundreds of thousands of distinct CDR3 sequences, 15% to 17% of which show up once; around a fifth is in the top ten. Time point noted: newly diagnosed GD, antithyroid drugs for less than 3 months. The TCR library was made from RNA extracted from PBMCs.

This TCR was recovered from a female donor with Graves disease. The chain combines TRBV20-1 with TRBJ2-1; 9 bases match TRBD1. The sequences come from peripheral blood mononuclear cells (PBMCs), collected at new diagnosis, from a patient treated with antithyroid drugs. The CDR3 DNA reads as TGCAGTGCTAGGTTCGGGACAGGGAAGGTTGAGCAGTTCTTC. This translates into CSARFGTGKVEQFF.